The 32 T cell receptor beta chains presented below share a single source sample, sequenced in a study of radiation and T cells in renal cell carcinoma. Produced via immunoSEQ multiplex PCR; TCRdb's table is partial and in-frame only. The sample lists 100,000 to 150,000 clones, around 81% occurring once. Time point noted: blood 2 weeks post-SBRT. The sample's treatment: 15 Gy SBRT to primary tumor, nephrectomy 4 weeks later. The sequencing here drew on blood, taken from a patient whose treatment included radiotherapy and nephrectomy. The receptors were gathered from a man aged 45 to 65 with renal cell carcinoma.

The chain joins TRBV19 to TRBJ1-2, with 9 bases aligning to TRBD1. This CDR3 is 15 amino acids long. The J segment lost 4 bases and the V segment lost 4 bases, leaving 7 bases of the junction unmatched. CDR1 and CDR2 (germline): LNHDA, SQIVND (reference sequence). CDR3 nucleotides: TGTGCCAGTAGTAGGGGACAGGGTTTCGGCTATGGCTACACCTTC. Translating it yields CASSRGQGFGYGYTF.

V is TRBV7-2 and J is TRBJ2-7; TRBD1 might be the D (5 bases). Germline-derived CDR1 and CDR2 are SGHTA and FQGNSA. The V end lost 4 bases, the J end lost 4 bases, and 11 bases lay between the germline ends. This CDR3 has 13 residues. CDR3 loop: CASSSNSGYEQYF. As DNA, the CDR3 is TGTGCCAGCAGCTCAAATTCAGGGTACGAGCAGTACTTC. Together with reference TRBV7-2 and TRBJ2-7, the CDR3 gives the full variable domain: GAGVSQSPSNKVTEKGKDVELRCDPISGHTALYWYRQSLGQGLEFLIYFQGNSAPDKSGLPSDRFSAERTGGSVSTLTIQRTQQEDSAVYLCASSSNSGYEQYFGPGTRLTVT.

CDR3 amino acids: CASSLRTEQETQYF. DNA of the CDR3: TGTGCCAGCAGCTTACGGACAGAACAAGAGACCCAGTACTTC. The chain uses TRBV7-2 and TRBJ2-5; the D gene is possibly TRBD1 (6 bases). The CDR3 has 14 residues. With 2 bases removed from V and 2 bases from J, the gap between germline ends came to 9 bases. CDR1 and CDR2 (germline): SGHTA, FQGNSA.

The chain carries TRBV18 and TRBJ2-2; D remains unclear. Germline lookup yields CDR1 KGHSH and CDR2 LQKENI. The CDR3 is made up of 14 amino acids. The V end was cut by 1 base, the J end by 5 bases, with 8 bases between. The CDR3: CASSPRYGTGELFF. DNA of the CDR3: TGTGCCAGCTCACCACGGTACGGGACCGGGGAGCTGTTTTTT. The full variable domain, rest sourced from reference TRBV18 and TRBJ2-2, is NAGVMQNPRHLVRRRGQEARLRCSPMKGHSHVYWYRQLPEEGLKFMVYLQKENIIDESGMPKERFSAEFPKEGPSILRIQQVVRGDSAAYFCASSPRYGTGELFFGEGSRLTVL.

CDR3 sequence reads: CASSLGGRGETQYF. In nucleotides, the CDR3 is TGCGCCAGCAGCTTGGGAGGCCGAGGAGAGACCCAGTACTTC. The chain carries TRBV5-1 and TRBJ2-5; D remains unclear. The germline gives CDR1 SGHRS, CDR2 YFSETQ. The CDR3 spans 14 residues. The ends were cut back, 0 bases at V and 4 bases at J, with 10 bases in the middle.

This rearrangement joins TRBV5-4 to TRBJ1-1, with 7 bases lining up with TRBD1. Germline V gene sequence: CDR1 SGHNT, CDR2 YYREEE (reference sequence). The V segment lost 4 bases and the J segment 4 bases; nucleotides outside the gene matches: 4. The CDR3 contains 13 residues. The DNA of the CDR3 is TGTGCCAGCAGCACCTGGACAGGCACTGAAGCTTTCTTT. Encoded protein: CASSTWTGTEAFF.

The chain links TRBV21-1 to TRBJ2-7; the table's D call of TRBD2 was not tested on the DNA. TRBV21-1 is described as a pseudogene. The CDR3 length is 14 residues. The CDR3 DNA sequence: TGTGCCAGCAGCAAAGTGGGGGGTTGCTACGAGCAGTACTTC. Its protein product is CASSKVGGCYEQYF.

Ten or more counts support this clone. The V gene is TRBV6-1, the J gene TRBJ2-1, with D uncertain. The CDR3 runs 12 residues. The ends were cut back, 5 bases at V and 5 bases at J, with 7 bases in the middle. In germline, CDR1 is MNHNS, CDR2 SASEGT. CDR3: CASSPRNNEQFF. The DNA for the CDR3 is TGTGCCAGCAGTCCGCGGAACAATGAGCAGTTCTTC.

The CDR3 loop is CASSYGGGSYEQYF. The DNA of the CDR3 is TGTGCCAGCAGTTACGGCGGGGGGTCCTACGAGCAGTACTTC. This chain joins TRBV6-6 and TRBJ2-5; 8 positions match TRBD2. The J call is in doubt because the DNA end fits TRBJ2-7 better. This CDR3 is built from 14 residues. Germline V CDR1 and CDR2: MNHNY, SVGAGI (reference sequence).

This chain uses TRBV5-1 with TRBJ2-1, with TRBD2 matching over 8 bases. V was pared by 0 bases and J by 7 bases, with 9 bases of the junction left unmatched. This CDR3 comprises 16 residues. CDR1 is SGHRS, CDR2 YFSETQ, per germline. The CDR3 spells CASSLAPGVAGNEQFF. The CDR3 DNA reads TGCGCCAGCAGCTTGGCCCCCGGGGTAGCGGGAAATGAGCAGTTCTTC.

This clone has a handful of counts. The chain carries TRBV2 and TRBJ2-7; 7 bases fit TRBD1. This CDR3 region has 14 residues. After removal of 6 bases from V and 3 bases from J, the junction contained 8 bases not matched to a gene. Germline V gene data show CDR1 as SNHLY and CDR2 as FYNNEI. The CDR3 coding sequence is TGTGCCAGCAGGATGTCGACAGGGCGCTACGAGCAGTACTTC. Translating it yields CASRMSTGRYEQYF.

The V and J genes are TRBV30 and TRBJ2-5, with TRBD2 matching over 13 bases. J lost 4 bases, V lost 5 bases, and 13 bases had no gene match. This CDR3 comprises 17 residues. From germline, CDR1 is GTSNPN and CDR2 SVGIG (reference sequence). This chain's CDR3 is CAWETGLGTSGTETQYF. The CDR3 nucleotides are TGTGCCTGGGAGACCGGACTGGGGACTAGCGGGACAGAGACCCAGTACTTC.

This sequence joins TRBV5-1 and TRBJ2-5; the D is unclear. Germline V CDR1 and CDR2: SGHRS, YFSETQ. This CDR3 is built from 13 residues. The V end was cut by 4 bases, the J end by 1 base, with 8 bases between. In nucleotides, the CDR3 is TGCGCCAGCAGCCCAAGTCCCCAAGAGACCCAGTACTTC. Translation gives CASSPSPQETQYF.

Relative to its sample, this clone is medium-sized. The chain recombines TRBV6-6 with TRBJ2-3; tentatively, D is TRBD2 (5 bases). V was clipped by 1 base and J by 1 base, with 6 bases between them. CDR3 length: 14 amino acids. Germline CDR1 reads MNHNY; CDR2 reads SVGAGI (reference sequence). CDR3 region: CASSYLEGTDTQYF. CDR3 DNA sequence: TGTGCCAGCAGTTACTTGGAGGGCACAGATACGCAGTATTTT.

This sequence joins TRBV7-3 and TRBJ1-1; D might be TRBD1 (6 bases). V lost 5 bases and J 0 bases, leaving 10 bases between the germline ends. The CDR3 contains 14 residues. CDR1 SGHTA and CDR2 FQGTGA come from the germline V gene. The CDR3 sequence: CASSLTGLNTEAFF. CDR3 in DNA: TGTGCCAGCAGCCTCACAGGGTTGAACACTGAAGCTTTCTTT.

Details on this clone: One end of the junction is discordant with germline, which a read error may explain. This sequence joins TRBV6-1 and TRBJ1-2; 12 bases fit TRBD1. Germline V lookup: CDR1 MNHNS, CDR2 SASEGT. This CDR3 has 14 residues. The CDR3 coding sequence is TGTGCCAGCAGCGTGACGGGACAGGGGGCTAAGGCCGGCTTC. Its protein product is CASSVTGQGAKAGF.

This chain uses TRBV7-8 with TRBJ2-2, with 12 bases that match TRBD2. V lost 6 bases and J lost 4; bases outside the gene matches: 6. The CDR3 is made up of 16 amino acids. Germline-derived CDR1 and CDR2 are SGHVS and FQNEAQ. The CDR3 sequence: CASRNPGLAGTGELFF. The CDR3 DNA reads TGTGCCAGCAGAAATCCGGGACTAGCGGGCACCGGGGAGCTGTTTTTT.

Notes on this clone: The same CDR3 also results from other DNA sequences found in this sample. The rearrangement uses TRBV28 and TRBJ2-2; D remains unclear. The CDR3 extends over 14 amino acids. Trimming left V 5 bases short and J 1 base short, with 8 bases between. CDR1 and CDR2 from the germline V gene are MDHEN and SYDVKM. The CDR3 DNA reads TGTGCCAGCAGTCTAACGAGGAACACCGGGGAGCTGTTTTTT. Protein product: CASSLTRNTGELFF. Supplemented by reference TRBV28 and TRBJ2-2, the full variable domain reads DVKVTQSSRYLVKRTGEKVFLECVQDMDHENMFWYRQDPGLGLRLIYFSYDVKMKEKGDIPEGYSVSREKKERFSLILESASTNQTSMYLCASSLTRNTGELFFGEGSRLTVL.

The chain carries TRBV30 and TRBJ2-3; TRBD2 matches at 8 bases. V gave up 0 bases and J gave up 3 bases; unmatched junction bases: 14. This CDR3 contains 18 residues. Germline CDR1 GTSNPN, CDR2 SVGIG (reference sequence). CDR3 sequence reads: CAWSVQGHGGAWTDTQYF. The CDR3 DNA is TGTGCCTGGAGTGTACAAGGCCACGGGGGGGCCTGGACAGATACGCAGTATTTT.

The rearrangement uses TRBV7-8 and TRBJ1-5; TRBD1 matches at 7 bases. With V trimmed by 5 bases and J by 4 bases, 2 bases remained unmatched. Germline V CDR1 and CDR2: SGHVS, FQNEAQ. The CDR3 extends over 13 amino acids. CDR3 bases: TGTGCCAGCAGCCGGACAGGAAATCAGCCCCAGCATTTT. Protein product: CASSRTGNQPQHF. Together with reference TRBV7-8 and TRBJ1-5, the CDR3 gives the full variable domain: GAGVSQSPRYKVAKRGQDVALRCDPISGHVSLFWYQQALGQGPEFLTYFQNEAQLDKSGLPSDRFFAERPEGSVSTLKIQRTQQEDSAVYLCASSRTGNQPQHFGDGTRLSIL.

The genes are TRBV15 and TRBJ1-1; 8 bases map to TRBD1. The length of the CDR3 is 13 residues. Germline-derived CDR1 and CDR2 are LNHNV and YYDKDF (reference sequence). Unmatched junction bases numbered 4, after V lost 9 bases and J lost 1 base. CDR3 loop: CATGQGQNTEAFF. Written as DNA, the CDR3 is TGTGCCACTGGACAGGGACAGAACACTGAAGCTTTCTTT.

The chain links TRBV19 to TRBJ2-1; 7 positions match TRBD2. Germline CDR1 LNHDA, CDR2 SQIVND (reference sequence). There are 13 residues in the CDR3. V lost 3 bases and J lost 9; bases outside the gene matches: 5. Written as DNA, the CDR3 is TGTGCCAGTAGTATTCGGAGCGGGACTGAGCAGTTCTTC. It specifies CASSIRSGTEQFF.

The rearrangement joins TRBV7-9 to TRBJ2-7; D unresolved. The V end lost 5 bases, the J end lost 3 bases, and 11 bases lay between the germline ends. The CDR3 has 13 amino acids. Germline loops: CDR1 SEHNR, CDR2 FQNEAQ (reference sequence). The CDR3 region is CASSLIGVYEQYF. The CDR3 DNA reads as TGTGCCAGCAGCCTCATTGGGGTCTACGAGCAGTACTTC.

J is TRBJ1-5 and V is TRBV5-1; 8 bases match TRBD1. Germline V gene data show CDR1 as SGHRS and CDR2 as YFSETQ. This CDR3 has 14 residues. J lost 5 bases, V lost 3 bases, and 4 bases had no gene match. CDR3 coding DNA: TGCGCCAGCAGCTGGGGGACAGGCGATCAGCCCCAGCATTTT. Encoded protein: CASSWGTGDQPQHF.

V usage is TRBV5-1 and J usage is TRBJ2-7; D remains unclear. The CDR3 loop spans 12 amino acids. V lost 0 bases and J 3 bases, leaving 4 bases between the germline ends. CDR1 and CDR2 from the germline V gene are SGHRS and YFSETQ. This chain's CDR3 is CASSLDFYEQYF. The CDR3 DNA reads TGCGCCAGCAGCTTGGACTTCTACGAGCAGTACTTC.

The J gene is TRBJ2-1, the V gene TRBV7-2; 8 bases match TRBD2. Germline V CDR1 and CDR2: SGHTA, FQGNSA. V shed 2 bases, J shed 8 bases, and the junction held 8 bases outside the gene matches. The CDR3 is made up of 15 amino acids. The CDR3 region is CASSLTGGPGYEQFF. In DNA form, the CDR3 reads TGTGCCAGCAGCTTAACGGGGGGGCCTGGCTATGAGCAGTTCTTC.

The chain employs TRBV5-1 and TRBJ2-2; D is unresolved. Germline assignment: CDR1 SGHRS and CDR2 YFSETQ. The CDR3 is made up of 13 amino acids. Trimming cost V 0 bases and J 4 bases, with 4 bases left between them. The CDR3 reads CASSLEGTGELFF. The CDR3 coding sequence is TGCGCCAGCAGCTTGGAGGGCACCGGGGAGCTGTTTTTT.

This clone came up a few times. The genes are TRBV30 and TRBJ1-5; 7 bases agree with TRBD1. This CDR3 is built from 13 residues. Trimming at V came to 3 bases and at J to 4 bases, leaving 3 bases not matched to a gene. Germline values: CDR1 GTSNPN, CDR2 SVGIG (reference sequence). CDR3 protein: CAWRRDRNQPQHF. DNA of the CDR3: TGTGCCTGGAGGAGGGACAGAAATCAGCCCCAGCATTTT.

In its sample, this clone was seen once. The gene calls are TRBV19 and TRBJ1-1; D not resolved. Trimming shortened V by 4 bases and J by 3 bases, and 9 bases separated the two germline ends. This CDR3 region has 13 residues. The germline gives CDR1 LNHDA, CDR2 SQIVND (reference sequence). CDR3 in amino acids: CASSNQVDTEAFF. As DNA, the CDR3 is TGTGCCAGTAGTAATCAGGTGGACACTGAAGCTTTCTTT.

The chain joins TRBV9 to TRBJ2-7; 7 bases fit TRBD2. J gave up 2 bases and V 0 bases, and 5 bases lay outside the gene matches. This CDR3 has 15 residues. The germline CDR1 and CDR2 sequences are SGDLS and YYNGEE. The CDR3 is CASSVGASGTYEQYF. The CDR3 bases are TGTGCCAGCAGCGTAGGGGCTAGCGGTACCTACGAGCAGTACTTC. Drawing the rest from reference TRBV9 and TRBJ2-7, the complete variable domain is DSGVTQTPKHLITATGQRVTLRCSPRSGDLSVYWYQQSLDQGLQFLIQYYNGEERAKGNILERFSAQQFPDLHSELNLSSLELGDSALYFCASSVGASGTYEQYFGPGTRLTVT.

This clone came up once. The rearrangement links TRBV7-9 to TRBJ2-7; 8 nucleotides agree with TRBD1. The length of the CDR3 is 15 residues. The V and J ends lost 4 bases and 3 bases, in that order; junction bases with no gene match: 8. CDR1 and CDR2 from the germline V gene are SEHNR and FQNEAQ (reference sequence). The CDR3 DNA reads TGTGCCAGCAGCTCGGGACAGGTGGTGGACTACGAGCAGTACTTC. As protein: CASSSGQVVDYEQYF. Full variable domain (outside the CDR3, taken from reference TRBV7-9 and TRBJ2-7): DTGVSQNPRHKITKRGQNVTFRCDPISEHNRLYWYRQTLGQGPEFLTYFQNEAQLEKSRLLSDRFSAERPKGSFSTLEIQRTEQGDSAMYLCASSSGQVVDYEQYFGPGTRLTVT.

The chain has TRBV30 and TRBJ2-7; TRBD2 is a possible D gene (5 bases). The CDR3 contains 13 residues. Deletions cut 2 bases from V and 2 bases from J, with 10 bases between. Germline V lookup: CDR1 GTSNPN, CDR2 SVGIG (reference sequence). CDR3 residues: CAWSRGWAYEQYF. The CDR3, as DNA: TGTGCCTGGAGTAGAGGGTGGGCCTACGAGCAGTACTTC.